This is a list of T cell receptor beta chains from one sample in a study of T cell responses to AZD1222 COVID-19 vaccine. The data were produced by immunoSEQ multiplex PCR, yet TCRdb's version contains in-frame clones alone and is incomplete. The table records approximately 110,000 clones, about 80% of them present only once. The input for sequencing was peripheral blood, taken on day 0 of AZD1222 vaccination. These receptors all stem from an adult in good health. Each CDR3 is given with its conserved first and last residue. The order of the fields is CDR3 protein, CDR3 DNA, J gene, V gene, CDR3 length, clone size, D gene. The D gene is left open where the match is weak. Some rows mark clone size as missing; the rest say once, few, many or name a class of expanded clone.

cdr3_aa: CASSRGIDQPQHF; cdr3_nt: TGTGCCAGCAGTCGGGGCATTGATCAGCCCCAGCATTTT; j_call: TRBJ1-5; v_call: TRBV12-3/TRBV12-4; cdr3_length: 13; clone_size: .; d_call: .
cdr3_aa: CASSLGLEQYF; cdr3_nt: TGTGCCAGCAGCTTAGGGCTCGAGCAGTACTTC; j_call: TRBJ2-7; v_call: TRBV7-9; cdr3_length: 11; clone_size: .; d_call: .
cdr3_aa: CASSQDPGVWEKLFF; cdr3_nt: TGCGCCAGCAGCCAAGATCCGGGGGTCTGGGAAAAACTGTTTTTT; j_call: TRBJ1-4; v_call: TRBV4-1; cdr3_length: 15; clone_size: .; d_call: .
cdr3_aa: CAISGRGFTNYGYTF; cdr3_nt: TGTGCCATCAGTGGTAGGGGTTTCACCAACTATGGCTACACCTTC; j_call: TRBJ1-2; v_call: TRBV10-3; cdr3_length: 15; clone_size: .; d_call: .
cdr3_aa: CASSQDQVHTISNYGYTF; cdr3_nt: TGCGCCAGCAGCCAAGATCAGGTACACACGATATCTAACTATGGCTACACCTTC; j_call: TRBJ1-2; v_call: TRBV4-3; cdr3_length: 18; clone_size: once; d_call: .
cdr3_aa: CASSPTRHPYNEQFF; cdr3_nt: TGTGCCAGCTCACCAACCAGACACCCCTACAATGAGCAGTTCTTC; j_call: TRBJ2-1; v_call: TRBV18; cdr3_length: 15; clone_size: .; d_call: .
cdr3_aa: CASRGEAGKLFF; cdr3_nt: TGTGCCAGTAGAGGGGAGGCGGGGAAACTGTTTTTT; j_call: TRBJ1-4; v_call: TRBV19; cdr3_length: 12; clone_size: .; d_call: .
cdr3_aa: CASSLLAGRNQPQHF; cdr3_nt: TGTGCCAGCAGCTTACTGGCCGGCCGCAATCAGCCCCAGCATTTT; j_call: TRBJ1-5; v_call: TRBV7-6; cdr3_length: 15; clone_size: .; d_call: .
cdr3_aa: CASSQEIIGGALQNTGELFF; cdr3_nt: TGTGCCAGCAGCCAAGAGATCATCGGTGGGGCCCTGCAGAACACCGGGGAGCTGTTTTTT; j_call: TRBJ2-2; v_call: TRBV4-2; cdr3_length: 20; clone_size: .; d_call: .
cdr3_aa: CSLPGASENF; cdr3_nt: TGCAGCTTACCAGGGGCATCGGAGAACTTC; j_call: TRBJ1-2; v_call: TRBV29-1; cdr3_length: 10; clone_size: few; d_call: .
cdr3_aa: CASSVETGATQYF; cdr3_nt: TGTGCCAGCAGCGTAGAGACGGGTGCTACGCAGTATTTT; j_call: TRBJ2-3; v_call: TRBV9; cdr3_length: 13; clone_size: .; d_call: .
cdr3_aa: CASSFNGGEIYGYTF; cdr3_nt: TGTGCCAGCAGCTTTAATGGAGGGGAGATCTATGGCTACACCTTC; j_call: TRBJ1-2; v_call: TRBV5-4; cdr3_length: 15; clone_size: once; d_call: .
cdr3_aa: CASSQEALGFAEAFF; cdr3_nt: TGTGCCAGCAGCCAGGAAGCGTTAGGATTCGCTGAAGCTTTCTTT; j_call: TRBJ1-1; v_call: TRBV14; cdr3_length: 15; clone_size: .; d_call: .
cdr3_aa: CASSLSIGLTNTSTDTQYF; cdr3_nt: TGTGCCAGCAGCTTATCCATAGGGCTAACCAACACCAGCACAGATACGCAGTATTTT; j_call: TRBJ2-3; v_call: TRBV7-2; cdr3_length: 19; clone_size: once; d_call: .
cdr3_aa: CASSYPDRSGYTF; cdr3_nt: TGTGCCAGCAGTTACCCGGACAGGTCGGGCTACACCTTC; j_call: TRBJ1-2; v_call: TRBV6-2/TRBV6-3; cdr3_length: 13; clone_size: few; d_call: TRBD1
cdr3_aa: CASSLGHQPQHF; cdr3_nt: TGTGCCAGCAGCTTGGGTCACCAGCCCCAGCATTTT; j_call: TRBJ1-5; v_call: TRBV5-6; cdr3_length: 12; clone_size: .; d_call: .
cdr3_aa: CASSLAEGSNTEAFF; cdr3_nt: TGCGCCAGCAGCTTGGCCGAGGGCTCGAACACTGAAGCTTTCTTT; j_call: TRBJ1-1; v_call: TRBV5-1; cdr3_length: 15; clone_size: .; d_call: .
cdr3_aa: CASSRDRGNSPLHF; cdr3_nt: TGTGCCAGCAGCCGTGACAGGGGAAATTCACCCCTCCACTTT; j_call: TRBJ1-6; v_call: TRBV7-2; cdr3_length: 14; clone_size: .; d_call: TRBD1
cdr3_aa: CASSLGGGGLLYQPQHF; cdr3_nt: TGTGCCAGCAGCTTAGGAGGAGGGGGCTTACTGTATCAGCCCCAGCATTTT; j_call: TRBJ1-5; v_call: TRBV7-2; cdr3_length: 17; clone_size: .; d_call: TRBD1
cdr3_aa: CASSQGDGSYEQYF; cdr3_nt: TGTGCCAGCAGCCAAGGGGATGGCTCCTACGAGCAGTACTTC; j_call: TRBJ2-7; v_call: TRBV4-2; cdr3_length: 14; clone_size: .; d_call: .
cdr3_aa: CASSPGRNTEAFF; cdr3_nt: TGTGCCAGCTCACCAGGCCGGAACACTGAAGCTTTCTTT; j_call: TRBJ1-1; v_call: TRBV18; cdr3_length: 13; clone_size: .; d_call: .
cdr3_aa: CSATPGTPAGTEAFF; cdr3_nt: TGCAGCGCGACCCCCGGGACACCGGCTGGAACTGAAGCTTTCTTT; j_call: TRBJ1-1; v_call: TRBV29-1; cdr3_length: 15; clone_size: .; d_call: .
cdr3_aa: CASSYQRNRETQYF; cdr3_nt: TGTGCCAGCAGTTACCAACGTAACAGGGAGACCCAGTACTTC; j_call: TRBJ2-5; v_call: TRBV6-5; cdr3_length: 14; clone_size: .; d_call: .
cdr3_aa: CASSQGQPGNTIYF; cdr3_nt: TGTGCCAGCAGCCAAGGACAACCGGGAAACACCATATATTTT; j_call: TRBJ1-3; v_call: TRBV3-1/TRBV3-2; cdr3_length: 14; clone_size: .; d_call: .
cdr3_aa: CASSDSEGRDGYTF; cdr3_nt: TGTGCCAGCAGTGACTCGGAGGGGAGAGATGGCTACACCTTC; j_call: TRBJ1-2; v_call: TRBV6-4; cdr3_length: 14; clone_size: .; d_call: .